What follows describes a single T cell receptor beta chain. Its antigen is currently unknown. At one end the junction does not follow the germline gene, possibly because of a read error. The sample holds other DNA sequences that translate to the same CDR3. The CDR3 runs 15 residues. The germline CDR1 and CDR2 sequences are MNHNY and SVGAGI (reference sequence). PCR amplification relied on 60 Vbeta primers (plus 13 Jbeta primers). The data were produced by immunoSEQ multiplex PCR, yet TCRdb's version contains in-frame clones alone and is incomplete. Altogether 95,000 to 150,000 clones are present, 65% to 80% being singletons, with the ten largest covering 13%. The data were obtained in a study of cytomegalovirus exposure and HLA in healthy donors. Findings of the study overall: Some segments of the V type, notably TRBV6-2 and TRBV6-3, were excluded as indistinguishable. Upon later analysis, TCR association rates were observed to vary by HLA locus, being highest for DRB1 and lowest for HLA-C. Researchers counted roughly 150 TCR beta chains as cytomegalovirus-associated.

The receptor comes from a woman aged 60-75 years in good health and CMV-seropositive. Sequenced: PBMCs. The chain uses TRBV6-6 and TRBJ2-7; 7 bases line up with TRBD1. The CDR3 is CASSPSAGGAYEQYF. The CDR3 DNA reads TGTGCCAGCAGCCCCTCCGCAGGGGGAGCCTACGAGCAATACTTC.